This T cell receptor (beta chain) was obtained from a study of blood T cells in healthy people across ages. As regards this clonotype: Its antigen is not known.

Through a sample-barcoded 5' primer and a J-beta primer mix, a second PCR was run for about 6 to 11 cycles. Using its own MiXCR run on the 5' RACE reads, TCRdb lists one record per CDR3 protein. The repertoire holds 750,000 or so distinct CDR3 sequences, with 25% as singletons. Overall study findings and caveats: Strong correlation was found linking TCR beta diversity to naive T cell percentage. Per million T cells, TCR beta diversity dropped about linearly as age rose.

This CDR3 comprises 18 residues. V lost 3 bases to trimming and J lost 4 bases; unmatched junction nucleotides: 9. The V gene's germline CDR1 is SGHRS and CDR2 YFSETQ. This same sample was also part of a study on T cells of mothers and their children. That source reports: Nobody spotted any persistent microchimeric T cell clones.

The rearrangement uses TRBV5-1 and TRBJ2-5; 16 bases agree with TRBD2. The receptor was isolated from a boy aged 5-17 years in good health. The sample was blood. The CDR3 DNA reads TGCGCCAGCAGCTGGGGGACTAGCGGGAGGGGAAGCAGAGAGACCCAGTACTTC. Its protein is CASSWGTSGRGSRETQYF.